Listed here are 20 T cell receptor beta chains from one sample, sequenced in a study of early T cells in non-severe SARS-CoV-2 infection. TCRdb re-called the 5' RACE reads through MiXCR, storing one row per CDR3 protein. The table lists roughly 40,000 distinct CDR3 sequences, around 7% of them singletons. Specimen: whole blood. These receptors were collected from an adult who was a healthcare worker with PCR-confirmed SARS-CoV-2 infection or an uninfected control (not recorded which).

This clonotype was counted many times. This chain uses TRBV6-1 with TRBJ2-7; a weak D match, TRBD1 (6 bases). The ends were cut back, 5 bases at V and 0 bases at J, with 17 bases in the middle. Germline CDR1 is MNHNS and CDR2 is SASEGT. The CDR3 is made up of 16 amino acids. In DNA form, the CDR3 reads TGTGCCAGCAGTCCATCGGGACACCGAAGCTCCTACGAGCAGTACTTC. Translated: CASSPSGHRSSYEQYF.

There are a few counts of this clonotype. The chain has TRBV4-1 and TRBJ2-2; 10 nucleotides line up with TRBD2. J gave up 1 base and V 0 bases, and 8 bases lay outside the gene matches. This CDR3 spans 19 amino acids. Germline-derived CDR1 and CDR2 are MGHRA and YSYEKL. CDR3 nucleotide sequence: TGCGCCAGCAGCCAAGATCCCACTAGCGGGGACCTGAACACCGGGGAGCTGTTTTTT. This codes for CASSQDPTSGDLNTGELFF.

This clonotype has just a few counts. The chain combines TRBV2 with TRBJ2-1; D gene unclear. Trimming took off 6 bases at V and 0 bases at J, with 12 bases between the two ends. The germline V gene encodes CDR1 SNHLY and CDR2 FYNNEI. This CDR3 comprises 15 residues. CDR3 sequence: CASRDDLSSYNEQFF. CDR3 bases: TGTGCCAGCAGAGACGACCTGAGCTCCTACAATGAGCAGTTCTTC.

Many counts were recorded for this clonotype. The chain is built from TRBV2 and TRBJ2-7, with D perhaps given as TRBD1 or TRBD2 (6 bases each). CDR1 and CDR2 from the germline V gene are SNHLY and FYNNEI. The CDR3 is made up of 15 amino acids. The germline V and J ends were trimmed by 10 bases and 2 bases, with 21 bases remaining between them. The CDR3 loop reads CATLEGVAETYEQYF. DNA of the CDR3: TGTGCCACCTTAGAGGGGGTAGCGGAGACCTACGAGCAGTACTTC.

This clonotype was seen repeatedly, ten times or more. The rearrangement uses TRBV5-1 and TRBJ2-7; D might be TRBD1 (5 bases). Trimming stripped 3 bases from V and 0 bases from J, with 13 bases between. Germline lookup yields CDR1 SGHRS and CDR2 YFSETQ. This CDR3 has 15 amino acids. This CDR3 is CASSSSGIRSYEQYF. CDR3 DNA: TGCGCCAGCAGCTCGTCAGGGATACGCTCCTACGAGCAGTACTTC.

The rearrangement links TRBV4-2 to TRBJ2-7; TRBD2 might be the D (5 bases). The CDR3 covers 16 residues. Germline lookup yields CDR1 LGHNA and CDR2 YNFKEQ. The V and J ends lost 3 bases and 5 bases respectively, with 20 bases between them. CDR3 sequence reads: CASSHTPTLGVHEQYF. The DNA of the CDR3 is TGTGCCAGCAGCCACACTCCGACCCTGGGAGTCCACGAGCAGTACTTC.

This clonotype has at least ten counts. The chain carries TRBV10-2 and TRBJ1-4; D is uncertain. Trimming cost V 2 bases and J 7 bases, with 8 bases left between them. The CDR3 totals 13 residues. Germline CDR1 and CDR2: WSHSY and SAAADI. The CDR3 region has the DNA TGCGCCAGCAGTGAGCCAGAACGTGAAAAACTGTTTTTT. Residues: CASSEPEREKLFF.

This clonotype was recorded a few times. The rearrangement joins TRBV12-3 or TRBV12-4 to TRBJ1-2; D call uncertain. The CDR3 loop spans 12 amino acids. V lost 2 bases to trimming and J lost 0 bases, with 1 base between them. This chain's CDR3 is CASSLSNYGYTF. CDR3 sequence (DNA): TGTGCCAGCAGTTTATCTAACTATGGCTACACCTTC.

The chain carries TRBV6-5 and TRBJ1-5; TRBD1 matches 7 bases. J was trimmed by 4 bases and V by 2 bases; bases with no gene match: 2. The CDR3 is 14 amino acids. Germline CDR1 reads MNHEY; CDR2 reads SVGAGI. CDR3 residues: CASSYNRGNQPQHF. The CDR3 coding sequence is TGTGCCAGCAGTTACAACAGGGGAAATCAGCCCCAGCATTTT.

Here the CDR3 reads CATSRQVSNQPQHF. The CDR3 DNA is TGTGCCACCAGCAGACAGGTTAGCAATCAGCCCCAGCATTTT. This chain joins TRBV15 and TRBJ1-5; unclear D gene. There are 14 residues in the CDR3. Germline CDR1 reads LNHNV; CDR2 reads YYDKDF (reference sequence). Trimming shortened V by 2 bases and J by 0 bases, and 5 bases separated the two germline ends.

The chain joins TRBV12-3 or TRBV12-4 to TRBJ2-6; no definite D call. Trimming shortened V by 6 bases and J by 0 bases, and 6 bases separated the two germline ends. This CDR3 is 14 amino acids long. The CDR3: CASRVSSGANVLTF. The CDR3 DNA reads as TGTGCCAGCAGGGTCTCCTCTGGGGCCAACGTCCTGACTTTC.

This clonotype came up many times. CDR3 amino acids: CASSSPDRTYEQYF. The CDR3 region has the DNA TGTGCCAGCAGCTCACCCGACAGAACCTACGAGCAGTACTTC. This rearrangement joins TRBV7-8 to TRBJ2-7, with D perhaps matching TRBD1 (5 bases). V lost 4 bases and J 2 bases, leaving 12 bases between the germline ends. This CDR3 has 14 amino acids. The germline gives CDR1 SGHVS, CDR2 FQNEAQ.

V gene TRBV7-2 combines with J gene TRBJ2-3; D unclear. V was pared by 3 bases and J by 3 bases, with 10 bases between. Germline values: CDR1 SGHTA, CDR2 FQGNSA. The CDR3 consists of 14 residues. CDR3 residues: CASSFVGRTDTQYF. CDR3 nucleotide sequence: TGTGCCAGCAGCTTTGTGGGCAGGACAGATACGCAGTATTTT.

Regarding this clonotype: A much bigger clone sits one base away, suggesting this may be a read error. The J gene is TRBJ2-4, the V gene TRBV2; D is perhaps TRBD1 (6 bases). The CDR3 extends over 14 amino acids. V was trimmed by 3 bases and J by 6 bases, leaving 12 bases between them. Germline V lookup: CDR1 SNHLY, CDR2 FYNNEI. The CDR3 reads CASSDGSGVNIQYF. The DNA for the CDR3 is TGTGCCAGCAGTGACGGGTCAGGGGTAAACATTCAGTACTTC.

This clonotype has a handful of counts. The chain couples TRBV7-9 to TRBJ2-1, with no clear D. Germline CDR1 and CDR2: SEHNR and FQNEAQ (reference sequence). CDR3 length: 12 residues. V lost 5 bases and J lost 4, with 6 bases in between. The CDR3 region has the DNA TGTGCCAGCAGCCCTGTTTACAATGAGCAGTTCTTC. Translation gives CASSPVYNEQFF.

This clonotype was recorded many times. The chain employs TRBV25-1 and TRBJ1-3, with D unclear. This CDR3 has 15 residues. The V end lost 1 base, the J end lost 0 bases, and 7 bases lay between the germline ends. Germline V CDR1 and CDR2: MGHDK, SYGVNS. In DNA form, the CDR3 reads TGTGCCAGCAGTGAATGGAAGAGCTCTGGAAACACCATATATTTT. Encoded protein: CASSEWKSSGNTIYF.

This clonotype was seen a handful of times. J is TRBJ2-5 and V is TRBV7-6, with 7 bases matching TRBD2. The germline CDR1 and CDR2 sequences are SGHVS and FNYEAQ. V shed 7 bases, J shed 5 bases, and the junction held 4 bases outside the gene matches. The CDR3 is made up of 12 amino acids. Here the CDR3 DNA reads TGTGCCAGCAAGAGGGAGGGCGAGACCCAGTACTTC. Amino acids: CASKREGETQYF. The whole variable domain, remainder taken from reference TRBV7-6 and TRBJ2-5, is GAGVSQSPRYKVTKRGQDVALRCDPISGHVSLYWYRQALGQGPEFLTYFNYEAQQDKSGLPNDRFSAERPEGSISTLTIQRTEQRDSAMYRCASKREGETQYFGPGTRLLVL.

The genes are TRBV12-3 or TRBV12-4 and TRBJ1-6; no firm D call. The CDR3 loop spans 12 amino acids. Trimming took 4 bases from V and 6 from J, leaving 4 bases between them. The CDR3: CASSWPNSPLHF. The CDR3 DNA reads TGTGCCAGCAGTTGGCCTAATTCACCCCTCCACTTT.

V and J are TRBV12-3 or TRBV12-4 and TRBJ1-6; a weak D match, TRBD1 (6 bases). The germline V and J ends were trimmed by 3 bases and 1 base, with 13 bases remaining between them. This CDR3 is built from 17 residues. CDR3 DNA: TGTGCCAGCAGTTTTCGGAGGCAGGGGTCCTATAATTCACCCCTCCACTTT. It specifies CASSFRRQGSYNSPLHF.

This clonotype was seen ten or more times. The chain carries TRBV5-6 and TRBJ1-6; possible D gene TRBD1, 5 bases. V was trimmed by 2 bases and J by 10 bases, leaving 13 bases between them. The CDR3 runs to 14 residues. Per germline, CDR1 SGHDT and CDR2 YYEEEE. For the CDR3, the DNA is TGTGCCAGCAGCTTACCGGGACGCGGGTCACCCCTCCACTTT. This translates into CASSLPGRGSPLHF.